This passage covers 8 T cell receptor beta chains from one sample sequenced in a study of cytomegalovirus exposure and HLA in healthy donors. The PCR made use of 60 Vbeta and 13 Jbeta primers. The method was immunoSEQ multiplex PCR; TCRdb's version includes in-frame clones alone and lacks a portion of them. The sample carries roughly 180,000 clones, about 80% recorded once. The sequenced sample consisted of PBMCs. Every receptor here comes from a man aged 25 to 40 in good health and CMV-seronegative.

This chain connects TRBV27 to TRBJ2-7; perhaps TRBD2 as D (5 bases). Trimming cost V 2 bases and J 0 bases, with 11 bases left between them. The germline CDR1 and CDR2 sequences are MNHEY and SMNVEV (reference sequence). The CDR3 length is 15 residues. CDR3 DNA sequence: TGTGCCAGCAGTTTAGTAGCGAGGAGCTCCTACGAGCAGTACTTC. This sequence encodes CASSLVARSSYEQYF.

The chain links TRBV6-5 to TRBJ1-1; D may be TRBD1 (6 bases). The CDR3 sequence is 15 residues long. Trimming took off 4 bases at V and 1 base at J, with 13 bases between the two ends. The germline CDR1 and CDR2 sequences are MNHEY and SVGAGI. DNA of the CDR3: TGTGCCAGCAGTTCCGGGACACCGCAGAACACTGAAGCTTTCTTT. It specifies CASSSGTPQNTEAFF.

The rearrangement joins TRBV28 to TRBJ2-7; TRBD1 matches 7 bases. Losses at the gene ends were 6 bases for V and 2 bases for J; bases not matched to a gene: 4. Germline CDR1 reads MDHEN; CDR2 reads SYDVKM. The CDR3 loop spans 13 amino acids. The CDR3 here is CASRGTEAYEQYF. CDR3 nucleotides: TGTGCCAGCAGAGGGACAGAAGCCTACGAGCAGTACTTC.

The chain has TRBV7-2 and TRBJ2-5, with D possibly TRBD2 on 7 matching bases. Germline V gives CDR1 SGHTA, CDR2 FQGNSA. This CDR3 spans 16 amino acids. Deletions cut 6 bases from V and 1 base from J, with 18 bases between. The CDR3 protein is CASSRGVGGLQETQYF. The CDR3 nucleotides are TGTGCCAGCAGTCGGGGGGTTGGGGGGCTCCAAGAGACCCAGTACTTC.

The chain employs TRBV6-6 and TRBJ1-6; D is possibly TRBD1 (5 bases). Trimming took 2 bases from V and 10 from J, leaving 12 bases between them. Germline assignment: CDR1 MNHNY and CDR2 SVGAGI (reference sequence). The CDR3 consists of 14 residues. For the CDR3, the DNA is TGTGCCAGCAGTTACCAGGGTAATCGATCACCCCTCCACTTT. Translation gives CASSYQGNRSPLHF.

The chain couples TRBV30 to TRBJ2-1; D may be TRBD2 (6 bases). Germline V gene sequence: CDR1 GTSNPN, CDR2 SVGIG (reference sequence). CDR3 length equals 14 residues. With 2 bases removed from V and 5 bases from J, the gap between germline ends came to 13 bases. The CDR3 bases are TGTGCCTGGAGTCCGGGACTCGGAAACAATGAGCAGTTCTTC. It yields the protein CAWSPGLGNNEQFF.

This clone occurred a few times. The DNA of the CDR3 is TGTGCCATCATGGCAGGTGTCGGGGCTGGGGCCAACGTCCTGACTTTC. Translating it yields CAIMAGVGAGANVLTF. The chain is built from TRBV10-3 and TRBJ2-6, with D possibly TRBD2 on 5 matching bases. The V gene lost 7 bases and the J gene lost 2 bases, with 15 bases spanning the gap. The CDR3 has 16 residues. CDR1 and CDR2 from the germline V gene are ENHRY and SYGVKD.

This clone was seen only once. The V call is TRBV9, the J call TRBJ2-2; maybe TRBD2 (5 bases). V lost 3 bases, J lost 4 bases, and 25 bases lay in between. Germline-derived CDR1 and CDR2 are SGDLS and YYNGEE. This CDR3 is 19 amino acids long. CDR3 DNA: TGTGCCAGCAGCGGGGATCTTGGGCTAGCCAAAACGGGCACCGGGGAGCTGTTTTTT. This translates into CASSGDLGLAKTGTGELFF.